This paragraph covers one T cell receptor (beta chain) sequence. Its antigen is as yet unknown. This sample is drawn from a study of beta chain features in type 1 diabetes. The overall study: Healthy donors, compared against patients, showed similar age, gender and cell yields.

cDNA synthesis used the whole RNA isolate, giving expressed TCRB sequences. Naive, central memory and regulatory T cell samples produced a mean of around 4 million reads. TCRdb's table, derived via immunoSEQ multiplex PCR, lists solely in-frame clones and lacks some. There are tens of thousands of clones in the sample; roughly two fifths occur only once, and less than 1.5% lies in the top ten. Findings of the study overall: Significant though moderate, a shortening of TCRB CDR3s appeared in all four CD4+ subsets of Type 1 diabetes patients.

Germline CDR1 reads LNHNV; CDR2 reads YYDKDF (reference sequence). This CDR3 has 18 residues. The trim removed 0 bases at V and 4 bases at J, leaving 8 bases unmatched. Only one heparinised blood draw was taken per donor, and its volume averaged approximately 100 mL. Each population that was sorted was more than 98% pure. J is TRBJ1-3 and V is TRBV15; the match to TRBD1 covers 11 bases. Sequences were obtained from Tregs from blood. The receptor's source is a man aged 30-40 years with type 1 diabetes. The CDR3 nucleotides are TGTGCCACCAGCAGAGACGGGACAGGGGGTAGTCCCGGAAACACCATATATTTT. Translated, it gives CATSRDGTGGSPGNTIYF.